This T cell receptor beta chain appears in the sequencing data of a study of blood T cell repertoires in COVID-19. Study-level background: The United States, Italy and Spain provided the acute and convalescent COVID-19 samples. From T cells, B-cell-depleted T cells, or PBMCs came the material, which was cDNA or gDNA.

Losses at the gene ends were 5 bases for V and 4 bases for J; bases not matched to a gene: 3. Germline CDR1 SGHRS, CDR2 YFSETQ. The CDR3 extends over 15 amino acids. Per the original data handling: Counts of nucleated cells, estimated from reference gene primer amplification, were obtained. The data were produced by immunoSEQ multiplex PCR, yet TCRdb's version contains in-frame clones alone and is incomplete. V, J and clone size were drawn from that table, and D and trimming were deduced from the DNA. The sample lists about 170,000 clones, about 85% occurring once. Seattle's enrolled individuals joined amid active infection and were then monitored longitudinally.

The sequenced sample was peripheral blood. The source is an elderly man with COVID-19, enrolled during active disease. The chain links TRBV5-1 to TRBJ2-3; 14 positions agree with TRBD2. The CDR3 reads CASRGLAGEADTQYF. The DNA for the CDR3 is TGCGCCAGCAGGGGACTAGCGGGGGAGGCAGATACGCAGTATTTT. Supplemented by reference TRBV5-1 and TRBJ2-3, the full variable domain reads KAGVTQTPRYLIKTRGQQVTLSCSPISGHRSVSWYQQTPGQGLQFLFEYFSETQRNKGNFPGRFSGRQFSNSRSEMNVSTLELGDSALYLCASRGLAGEADTQYFGPGTRLTVL.